Presented here are 5 T cell receptor beta chains from one specimen sequenced in a study of blood T cell repertoires in COVID-19. Assay used: immunoSEQ multiplex PCR; TCRdb lists only in-frame clones, some missing. The top ten clones hold about 5% of a sample with approximately 210,000 clones, roughly 80% of them seen once. Sequenced input: peripheral blood. All receptors derive from a human donor in a cohort sampled during active COVID-19.

The chain has TRBV12-3 or TRBV12-4 and TRBJ1-1; possibly TRBD1 for D (6 bases). The CDR3 has 13 amino acids. The germline V and J ends were trimmed by 9 bases and 8 bases, with 19 bases remaining between them. DNA of the CDR3: TGTGCCAGTATAAACCACAGGGCTTCGGAAGCTTTCTTT. It specifies CASINHRASEAFF.

The chain is built from TRBV27 and TRBJ2-7; TRBD1 aligns across 9 bases. This CDR3 contains 14 residues. From germline, CDR1 is MNHEY and CDR2 SMNVEV (reference sequence). V dropped 3 bases and J dropped 5; count of bases not matched to a gene: 5. The CDR3 here is CASSFRDRAHEQYF. For the CDR3, the DNA is TGTGCCAGCAGTTTCCGGGACAGGGCCCACGAGCAGTACTTC.

This sequence joins TRBV3-1 (or the pseudogene TRBV3-2) and TRBJ1-1; tentative D call: TRBD1 (5 bases). The CDR3 length is 15 residues. The germline V and J ends were trimmed by 4 bases and 0 bases, with 12 bases remaining between them. The germline CDR1 and CDR2 sequences are LGHDT and YNNKEL (reference sequence). The CDR3 DNA follows: TGTGCCAGCAGCCGATTCAGGGCGATGAACACTGAAGCTTTCTTT. It codes for CASSRFRAMNTEAFF.

The CDR3 nucleotides read TGTGCCAGCAGCCAACGGGATAACTATGGCTACACCTTC. Translating it yields CASSQRDNYGYTF. This rearrangement joins TRBV3-1 (or the pseudogene TRBV3-2) to TRBJ1-2; D unresolved. V lost 2 bases and J 1 base, leaving 5 bases between the germline ends. The CDR3 loop spans 13 amino acids. Germline loops: CDR1 LGHDT, CDR2 YNNKEL (reference sequence).

This rearrangement joins TRBV28 to TRBJ1-2; 9 nucleotides match TRBD1. Trimming took 3 bases from V and 8 from J; bases not matched to a gene: 13. Germline V CDR1 and CDR2: MDHEN, SYDVKM. This CDR3 region has 16 residues. CDR3 sequence reads: CASSLIPGQGTGGYTF. CDR3 nucleotide sequence: TGTGCCAGCAGTTTGATTCCGGGACAGGGCACGGGAGGCTACACCTTC.